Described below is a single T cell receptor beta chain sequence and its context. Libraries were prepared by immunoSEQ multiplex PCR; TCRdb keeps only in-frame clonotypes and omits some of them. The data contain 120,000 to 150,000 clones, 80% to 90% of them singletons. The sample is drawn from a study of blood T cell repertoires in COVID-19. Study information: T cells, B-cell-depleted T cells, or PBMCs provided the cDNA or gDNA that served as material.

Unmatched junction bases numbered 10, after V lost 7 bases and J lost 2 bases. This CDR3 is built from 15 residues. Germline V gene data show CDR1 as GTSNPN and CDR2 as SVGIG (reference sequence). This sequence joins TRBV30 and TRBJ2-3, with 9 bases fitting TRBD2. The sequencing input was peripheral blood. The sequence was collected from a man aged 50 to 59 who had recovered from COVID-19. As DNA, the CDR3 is TGTGCCTCAAATACTCAGCGGGGGGCCACAGATACGCAGTATTTT. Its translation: CASNTQRGATDTQYF.